Below, 14 T cell receptor beta chains from the same sample are listed, as sequenced in a study of identical twins. TCRdb recomputed calls from the 5' RACE reads with MiXCR, one row per CDR3 protein. This repertoire shows about 240,000 distinct CDR3 sequences, approximately 12% found once; its top ten account for about 4.1%. The sample was also linked to a second study, of yellow fever vaccine responses in identical twins.

Sequencing was done on a sample of memory (CD45RO+) T cells sorted from blood. All receptors derive from a woman aged 18-35 years in good health.

This clonotype was seen many times. The V and J genes are TRBV27 and TRBJ2-7, with D tentatively TRBD1 (5 bases). The V gene lost 6 bases and the J gene lost 4 bases, with 10 bases spanning the gap. The CDR3 is 12 residues long. Germline lookup yields CDR1 MNHEY and CDR2 SMNVEV (reference sequence). The CDR3 region has the DNA TGTGCCAGCAGAGGTACAGGTTACGAGCAGTACTTC. It translates to CASRGTGYEQYF.

This clonotype was detected ten times or more. The chain couples TRBV7-2 to TRBJ2-5; 11 nucleotides match TRBD2. Germline CDR1 is SGHTA and CDR2 is FQGNSA. The CDR3 is made up of 15 amino acids. With V trimmed by 5 bases and J by 1 base, 3 bases remained unmatched. CDR3 region: CASSPGLAVQETQYF. The CDR3 coding sequence is TGTGCCAGCAGCCCGGGACTAGCGGTCCAAGAGACCCAGTACTTC.

This clonotype was found many times. The CDR3 reads CASSATSGGGDTQYF. In DNA form, the CDR3 reads TGTGCCAGCAGCGCCACTAGCGGGGGCGGGGATACGCAGTATTTT. V is TRBV7-2 and J is TRBJ2-3; 11 bases are a match to TRBD2. This CDR3 has 15 amino acids. Germline V CDR1 and CDR2: SGHTA, FQGNSA. The J segment lost 6 bases and the V segment lost 5 bases, leaving 7 bases of the junction unmatched.

The chain recombines TRBV6-2 or TRBV6-3 with TRBJ2-3; tentatively, D is TRBD2 (5 bases). The CDR3 runs to 15 residues. Germline CDR1 MNHEY, CDR2 SVGEGT. The V gene lost 8 bases and the J gene lost 2 bases, with 17 bases spanning the gap. The CDR3 nucleotides are TGTGCCAGCCAGGAGGCTTTGAGGCACACAGATACGCAGTATTTT. This codes for CASQEALRHTDTQYF.

The sample holds a few counts of this clonotype. The chain combines TRBV5-4 with TRBJ1-2; D call uncertain. This CDR3 contains 14 residues. Germline CDR1 SGHNT, CDR2 YYREEE (reference sequence). Trimming took 0 bases from V and 4 from J, leaving 10 bases between them. This CDR3 reads CASSLVGQAYGYTF. For the CDR3, the DNA is TGTGCCAGCAGCTTGGTCGGGCAGGCCTATGGCTACACCTTC.

This clonotype was observed at least ten times. The CDR3 DNA reads as TGTGCCCAAAACGTAGGGGAGGATCGAAACAATGAGCAGTTCTTC. Its protein is CAQNVGEDRNNEQFF. J is TRBJ2-1 and V is TRBV7-9, with a weak D call TRBD2 (6 bases). The CDR3 loop spans 15 amino acids. The germline V gene encodes CDR1 SEHNR and CDR2 FQNEAQ (reference sequence). V was trimmed by 11 bases and J by 5 bases, leaving 22 bases between them. Full variable domain (outside the CDR3, taken from reference TRBV7-9 and TRBJ2-1): DTGVSQNPRHKITKRGQNVTFRCDPISEHNRLYWYRQTLGQGPEFLTYFQNEAQLEKSRLLSDRFSAERPKGSFSTLEIQRTEQGDSAMYLCAQNVGEDRNNEQFFGPGTRLTVL.

Ten or more counts support this clonotype. The V and J genes are TRBV20-1 and TRBJ2-1; D not certain. This CDR3 comprises 14 residues. The V end was cut by 3 bases, the J end by 6 bases, with 15 bases between. CDR1 and CDR2 from the germline V gene are DFQATT and SNEGSKA (reference sequence). The CDR3 spells CSASYLLRGNEQFF. The CDR3 coding sequence is TGCAGTGCTAGTTATCTCTTAAGAGGCAATGAGCAGTTCTTC.

The rearrangement links TRBV5-1 to TRBJ1-1; D perhaps matches TRBD1 (6 bases). V shed 4 bases and J shed 5 bases, with 9 bases lying between them. The germline V gene has CDR1 SGHRS and CDR2 YFSETQ. The CDR3 is 12 amino acids. CDR3 protein: CASSTGTTEAFF. The DNA for the CDR3 is TGCGCCAGCAGCACCGGGACAACTGAAGCTTTCTTT.

This clonotype was seen a single time. The chain recombines TRBV20-1 with TRBJ2-1, with 12 bases lining up with TRBD2. Trimming cost V 6 bases and J 6 bases; bases outside gene matches: 9. Per the germline V gene, CDR1 is DFQATT and CDR2 is SNEGSKA (reference sequence). The CDR3 length is 15 residues. The CDR3 sequence: CSATATSGGINEQFF. CDR3 bases: TGCAGTGCAACCGCGACTAGCGGGGGAATCAATGAGCAGTTCTTC.

The table lists this clonotype with a few counts. The rearrangement joins TRBV20-1 to TRBJ2-7; 9 bases match TRBD1. Germline lookup yields CDR1 DFQATT and CDR2 SNEGSKA (reference sequence). The CDR3 consists of 12 residues. Germline trimming cut 1 base from V and 6 bases from J; bases unmatched to any gene: 1. The CDR3 nucleotides are TGCAGTGCTAGAGCGACAGGGGGCGAGCAGTACTTC. Protein product: CSARATGGEQYF.

The chain has TRBV10-3 and TRBJ2-1; no clear D gene. Trimming stripped 8 bases from V and 6 bases from J, with 29 bases between. The CDR3 is made up of 18 amino acids. Germline V gives CDR1 ENHRY, CDR2 SYGVKD. The DNA for the CDR3 is TGTGCCATCTGCCCCTCGGGTCCCATAGGTATTTTGGTCAATGAGCAGTTCTTC. It yields the protein CAICPSGPIGILVNEQFF.

This clonotype was seen only a few times. This chain links TRBV2 with TRBJ2-1; 9 bases are shared with TRBD1. V lost 11 bases to trimming and J lost 5 bases; unmatched junction nucleotides: 25. Germline loops: CDR1 SNHLY, CDR2 FYNNEI. The CDR3 runs to 19 residues. Written as DNA, the CDR3 is TGTGCCTGCTGTTTGCTAGACAGGGGGAGCCGGGTAAACGACAATGAGCAGTTCTTC. Encoded protein: CACCLLDRGSRVNDNEQFF.

This rearrangement joins TRBV29-1 to TRBJ2-1; D may be TRBD1 (5 bases). V was cut by 4 bases and J by 6 bases, with 7 bases left in between. Looked up from germline, CDR1 is SQVTM and CDR2 is ANQGSEA. This CDR3 region has 11 residues. The CDR3 sequence is CSVGQTNEQFF. In nucleotides, the CDR3 is TGCAGCGTTGGACAGACCAATGAGCAGTTCTTC.

This clonotype was seen ten or more times. This chain joins TRBV12-3 or TRBV12-4 and TRBJ2-4, with a weak D call TRBD1 (6 bases). CDR3 size: 13 residues. Trimming took 5 bases from V and 5 from J, leaving 10 bases between them. CDR3 bases: TGTGCCAGCAGTACAGGGACGGAAAACATTCAGTACTTC. Protein sequence: CASSTGTENIQYF.